Listed below are T cell receptor beta chains from one sample, sequenced in a study of shared clonotypes between healthy human individuals. The assay was immunoSEQ multiplex PCR, and TCRdb's table has in-frame clones only and misses some. The data contain approximately 980,000 clones, 60% to 85% of them singletons. The material sequenced was memory CD4+ T cells sorted from blood. The receptors originated from a man aged 18 to 35 in good health. The CDR3 runs from the conserved cysteine through the conserved F or W. A D gene is named only where the DNA matches it firmly. Clone size appears in some rows only: once, few, many, or a class for an expanded clone.

j_gene,v_gene,abundance,d_gene,CDR3aa,CDR3nt
TRBJ2-4,TRBV30,.,.,CAWRPGSKNIQYF,TGTGCCTGGCGGCCAGGTTCCAAAAACATTCAGTACTTC
TRBJ1-3,TRBV5-1,.,.,CASSLEGQQGNTIYF,TGCGCCAGCAGCTTGGAGGGCCAGCAAGGAAACACCATATATTTT
TRBJ1-2,TRBV10-3,.,.,CAISEDLVYGYTF,TGTGCCATCAGTGAGGACCTAGTCTATGGCTACACCTTC
TRBJ2-1,TRBV7-8,once,.,CASSLEGNEQFF,TGTGCCAGCAGCTTAGAAGGCAATGAGCAGTTCTTC
TRBJ2-2,TRBV9,.,.,CASSVGGTGELFF,TGTGCCAGCAGCGTGGGGGGCACCGGGGAGCTGTTTTTT
TRBJ1-2,TRBV30,once,.,CAWSVLGGIGYTF,TGTGCCTGGAGTGTACTGGGCGGTATCGGCTACACCTTC
TRBJ2-7,TRBV5-1,.,.,CASSGDTSFRYEQYF,TGCGCCAGCAGCGGGGACACGTCATTTCGTTACGAGCAGTACTTC
TRBJ1-1,TRBV7-8,.,.,CASSSAGAGRVNTEAFF,TGTGCCAGCAGCTCCGCCGGTGCGGGGAGAGTGAACACTGAAGCTTTCTTT
TRBJ2-7,TRBV28,.,TRBD1,CASSRTGQTYEQYF,TGTGCCAGCAGTAGGACAGGGCAGACCTACGAGCAGTACTTC
TRBJ2-1,TRBV18,.,TRBD2,CASSSYSGTSGTNEQFF,TGTGCCAGCTCCTCCTACTCTGGGACTAGCGGGACCAATGAGCAGTTCTTC
TRBJ2-2,TRBV10-2,.,.,CASRWAGELFF,TGCGCCAGCAGGTGGGCCGGGGAGCTGTTTTTT